This T cell receptor (beta chain) was observed in a study of blood T cell repertoires in COVID-19. Study as a whole: Samples came from the United States, Italy and Spain, spanning acute and convalescent COVID-19. T cells, B-cell-depleted T cells, or PBMCs provided the cDNA or gDNA that served as material.

Original analysis: How many nucleated cells were present was estimated from reference gene primer amplification. Using immunoSEQ multiplex PCR, the repertoire was profiled, and TCRdb retains in-frame clones only, with some absent. That table supplies the V and J calls and clone size; D and trimming were determined from the DNA. The sample contains 230,000 or so clones, roughly 88% of which appear only once. Trimming left V 6 bases short and J 6 bases short, with 12 bases between. The CDR3 length is 13 residues. The sequenced sample consisted of peripheral blood. This sequence originates from a man between 40 and 49 years old who had recovered from COVID-19. V and J are TRBV12-3 or TRBV12-4 and TRBJ1-5; possible D gene TRBD1, 5 bases. Here the CDR3 DNA reads TGTGCCAGCAGAGCAGGGCCCGCTCAGCCCCAGCATTTT. Its protein product is CASRAGPAQPQHF.